This TCR beta chain derives from a study of neurological immune-mediated disorders (dated by TCRdb to about 2019). The study in broad terms: Among the approximately 35 multiple sclerosis patients, relapsing-remitting MS accounted for around 30 and secondary progressive MS accounted for 3. Using UMI-based sequencing, the study compared peripheral blood TCR-beta repertoires from patients with HTLV-I-associated myelopathy (HAM/TSP), patients with multiple sclerosis, and healthy controls. Alongside PBMC samples, the set of some 98 TCR-beta libraries contained longitudinal samples, technical triplicates, and paired CD4+ and CD8+ T-cell subsets that had been sorted. The cohort included around 70 subjects: about 15 with HAM/TSP, about 34 with multiple sclerosis, and approximately 20 healthy controls. The paper's findings and limits, for the study overall: The MS cluster was not associated with any clinical or MRI features, and the authors stated that larger cohorts are needed. TCR clonal expansion was highest in HAM/TSP patients and lowest in MS patients, with MS patients falling below even healthy controls. Across subjects, expanded clones never shared an identical CDR3 amino acid sequence, which suggests that the TCR-beta repertoires in every group were private. In a phylogenetic analysis, the repertoires of 18 out of 34 MS patients fell into a single cluster of related CDR3 sequences, pointing to a possible signature at the repertoire level.

This clonotype was found a few times. Its target antigen remains unknown. Base quality data are lacking; no much larger clone is found one base away. cDNA synthesis used template-switch 5'RACE with a primer carrying a 10-nucleotide random unique molecular identifier tagging each TCR transcript. Each sequencing run produced over 190 million TCR-beta sequences covering 15-18 subjects. The RNeasy kit was used for extraction of total RNA. TCR-beta VDJ regions were amplified with primers for the TCR constant region and the 5'RACE anchor, using the KAPA Real-time Library Amplification kit. Sample indexes and Illumina adaptors were added in a first PCR, and a second PCR then increased library yield. The roughly 650 bp TCR product was size-selected on a 2% E-gel SizeSelection system after Ampure bead purification. Library quality was checked on a Bioanalyzer, concentration was measured with Qubit, and libraries were quantified with the Kapa Library Quantification kit before pooling. An Illumina HiSeq 2500 was used to sequence the libraries paired-end at 2 x 150 bp. To increase sequence diversity, 25-30% phiX was spiked into each library pool. On the study's bioinformatics: The UMI-based MiGEC pipeline processed quality-filtered reads and removed over 80% of raw TCR sequences during error correction. VDJ genes were aligned to IMGT germline references, and each clonotype was defined by a unique CDR3 amino acid sequence together with V-J genes. Clonal expansion, Shannon diversity, and CDR3 relatedness (CalcPairwiseDistances, ClusterSamples) were evaluated with VDJtools, and phylogenetic trees were built with CLCbio workbench. Using coefficient-of-variation modelling across technical triplicates, the study counted a clone as expanded if it had at least 8 unique UMIs. Through fastp at Q25 and MiXCR, TCRdb rebuilt clones from the public reads, retaining in-frame beta chains. CDR3 protein sequences are deduplicated, and each keeps its most common genes and DNA. The authors' filters were not applied to this entry. This sample has about 55,000 distinct CDR3 sequences in its table, and more than 4% of those were observed once. Of the sample, about 3.1% falls within the top ten clones.

As encoded in the germline V gene, CDR1 is SGHRS while CDR2 is YFSETQ. Trimmed from V: 6 bases; trimmed from J: 6 bases; junction bases lacking a gene match: 11. The CDR3 contains 14 residues, cysteine and phenylalanine counted. The sequence is cut down to CDR3 DNA, 42 bases in frame from base 1. Libraries from unsorted PBMCs were made from 2 million PBMCs kept in RNAlater at -80 degrees C until RNA extraction. The multiple sclerosis patients were enrolled in a US clinical protocol that evaluated disease progression with magnetic resonance imaging. Peripheral blood was subjected to Ficoll-Hypaque density gradient centrifugation to isolate PBMCs, which were then cryopreserved in liquid nitrogen.

Recombination joined TRBV5-1 with TRBJ2-7; 8 junctional bases match TRBD1. The sequenced sample consisted of PBMCs. The origin of this receptor is a man in his fifties with multiple sclerosis. CDR3 region: CASKGTGEVREQYF. The sequenced DNA is TGCGCCAGCAAGGGGACAGGAGAGGTCCGCGAGCAGTACTTC. Reference TRBV5-1 and TRBJ2-7 proteins supply the regions before and after the CDR3; the full variable domain is: KAGVTQTPRYLIKTRGQQVTLSCSPISGHRSVSWYQQTPGQGLQFLFEYFSETQRNKGNFPGRFSGRQFSNSRSEMNVSTLELGDSALYLCASKGTGEVREQYFGPGTRLTVT.